The 27 T cell receptor beta chains presented below share a single source sample, sequenced in a study of regulatory T cells in long-lasting Graves disease. Arm-PCR with iRepertoire HTBI primers amplified the CDR3 regions for these TCR beta libraries. TCRdb called the multiplex PCR reads again in MiXCR, with one record for every CDR3 protein. The repertoire holds over 400,000 distinct CDR3 sequences, with less than 15% as singletons. Described time point: newly diagnosed GD, antithyroid drugs for less than 3 months. Following extraction of RNA from PBMCs, that RNA was used to make the TCR library. These data also featured in a second study, about T cells in Graves' hyperthyroidism and ophthalmopathy.

Sequences were derived from peripheral blood mononuclear cells (PBMCs), sampled at new diagnosis, from a patient treated with antithyroid drugs. The receptors derive from a woman in her forties or fifties with Graves disease.

The chain is built from TRBV27 and TRBJ2-1, with 9 bases identical to TRBD2. V dropped 5 bases and J dropped 4; count of bases not matched to a gene: 27. CDR1 is MNHEY, CDR2 SMNVEV, per germline (reference sequence). This CDR3 region has 22 residues. CDR3 bases: TGTGCCAGCAGTCCACTGCCCGTGACTAGCGGATATGCCACGGGGGGTTACAATGAGCAGTTCTTC. It translates to CASSPLPVTSGYATGGYNEQFF.

This clonotype was picked up many times. This chain links TRBV10-3 with TRBJ1-5, with a weak D call TRBD1 (5 bases). This CDR3 contains 14 residues. Germline loops: CDR1 ENHRY, CDR2 SYGVKD. V shed 11 bases and J shed 2 bases, with 16 bases lying between them. This chain's CDR3 is CAAAGTLGNQPQHF. In DNA, the CDR3 is TGTGCCGCAGCCGGGACGCTGGGCAATCAGCCCCAGCATTTT.

This clonotype was picked up a small number of times. V gene TRBV20-1 combines with J gene TRBJ2-1; D not certain. Per germline, CDR1 DFQATT and CDR2 SNEGSKA (reference sequence). This CDR3 region has 13 residues. Between the trimmed V and J ends, which lost 1 base and 6 bases, there was a span of 10 bases. For the CDR3, the DNA is TGCAGTGCTAGAGGCCGGCTAGTCAATGAGCAGTTCTTC. It translates to CSARGRLVNEQFF.

This clonotype was observed many times. The chain couples TRBV24-1 to TRBJ2-3; TRBD2 agrees at 11 bases. Germline CDR1 reads KGHDR; CDR2 reads SFDVKD. J lost 0 bases, V lost 4 bases, and 2 bases had no gene match. CDR3 length equals 16 residues. The CDR3 here is CATSERTSGSTDTQYF. DNA of the CDR3: TGTGCCACCAGTGAAAGGACTAGCGGGAGCACAGATACGCAGTATTTT.

The V gene is TRBV30, the J gene TRBJ1-1, with 9 bases fitting TRBD1. Unmatched junction bases numbered 5, after V lost 2 bases and J lost 1 base. CDR3 length equals 15 residues. The germline CDR1 and CDR2 sequences are GTSNPN and SVGIG (reference sequence). CDR3 nucleotide sequence: TGTGCCTGGAGTTTCGGGGACAGGGAGAACACTGAAGCTTTCTTT. Translated: CAWSFGDRENTEAFF.

This clonotype was counted at least ten times. This sequence joins TRBV20-1 and TRBJ1-1; D gene ambiguous. This CDR3 has 14 residues. Trimming took 1 base from V and 2 from J, leaving 11 bases between them. Germline loops: CDR1 DFQATT, CDR2 SNEGSKA (reference sequence). The CDR3 region is CSARVREVNTEAFF. The CDR3 nucleotides read TGCAGTGCTAGAGTAAGGGAGGTTAACACTGAAGCTTTCTTT.

The rearrangement joins TRBV29-1 to TRBJ2-7; TRBD2 matches 7 bases. CDR1 SQVTM and CDR2 ANQGSEA come from the germline V gene. This CDR3 has 13 residues. V shed 2 bases, J shed 1 base, and the junction held 2 bases outside the gene matches. In DNA form, the CDR3 reads TGCAGCGTTGAACGCGGGGGTTCCTACGAGCAGTACTTC. It is translated as CSVERGGSYEQYF.

This clonotype was picked up many times. The chain couples TRBV27 to TRBJ2-2; TRBD1 aligns across 8 bases. Trimming at V came to 4 bases and at J to 4 bases, leaving 5 bases not matched to a gene. Germline lookup yields CDR1 MNHEY and CDR2 SMNVEV (reference sequence). CDR3 length: 15 amino acids. In DNA form, the CDR3 reads TGTGCCAGCAGTTCCGGGACAGGCCTCACCGGGGAGCTGTTTTTT. It translates to CASSSGTGLTGELFF.

This clonotype was seen a handful of times. The V gene is TRBV7-8, the J gene TRBJ2-5; 12 bases are a match to TRBD2. The CDR3 contains 16 residues. The V and J ends lost 6 bases and 2 bases, in that order; junction bases with no gene match: 7. Germline loops: CDR1 SGHVS, CDR2 FQNEAQ. This CDR3 reads CASRRLAGAQQETQYF. DNA of the CDR3: TGTGCCAGCAGACGACTAGCGGGAGCCCAGCAAGAGACCCAGTACTTC.

Notes on this clonotype: This could be a read error, since a much larger clone is one nucleotide away. The chain links TRBV7-2 to TRBJ1-1; 7 positions agree with TRBD1. The CDR3 length is 15 residues. The germline gives CDR1 SGHTA, CDR2 FQGNSA. CDR3 amino acids: CACSFTTGMNTEAFF. The CDR3 DNA sequence: TGTGCCTGCAGCTTTACGACAGGGATGAACACTGAAGCTTTCTTT.

This clonotype appeared many times. CDR3 coding DNA: TGTGCCAGCAGTGCCGTCCCGGGAGGGTTCAATGAGCAGTTCTTC. It translates to CASSAVPGGFNEQFF. The chain employs TRBV2 and TRBJ2-1; TRBD2 agrees at 8 bases. The V gene's germline CDR1 is SNHLY and CDR2 FYNNEI. V shed 4 bases and J 6 bases; nucleotides not matched to a gene: 8. This CDR3 has 15 amino acids.

Note on this clonotype: A read error likely explains this, since a far larger clone differs by one base. The V and J genes are TRBV2 and TRBJ2-3, with 12 bases lining up with TRBD2. CDR1 and CDR2 (germline): SNHLY, FYNNEI. The CDR3 contains 16 residues. DNA for the CDR3: TGTGCCAGCAGGACCGGGACTAGCGGGTCGCGGGAGACCAAGTACTTC. Its translation: CASRTGTSGSRETKYF.

This clonotype was detected many times. The chain links TRBV5-6 to TRBJ2-3; the match to TRBD2 covers 11 bases. The CDR3 runs to 16 residues. The junction had 6 bases not matched to a gene; V was cut back by 1 base and J by 5 bases. Germline V gene sequence: CDR1 SGHDT, CDR2 YYEEEE. The DNA for the CDR3 is TGTGCCAGCAGCTTGCGGCTAGCGGGAGGAATAGATACGCAGTATTTT. Residues: CASSLRLAGGIDTQYF.

This clonotype was seen repeatedly, ten times or more. V and J are TRBV7-9 and TRBJ1-2, with a tentative D call TRBD1 (5 bases). The CDR3 totals 17 residues. Germline V lookup: CDR1 SEHNR, CDR2 FQNEAQ (reference sequence). V lost 5 bases to trimming and J lost 0 bases, with 19 bases between them. The CDR3 DNA sequence: TGTGCCAGCAGCCCGAGTCCCGTGGGGGTAGCTAACTATGGCTACACCTTC. Encoded protein: CASSPSPVGVANYGYTF.

The chain combines TRBV14 with TRBJ2-7; the D is unclear. Germline V CDR1 and CDR2: SGHDN, FVKESK. V dropped 0 bases and J dropped 7 bases, with 7 bases sitting between them. This CDR3 spans 12 amino acids. The CDR3 spells CASSQDWWEQYF. The CDR3 DNA reads as TGTGCCAGCAGCCAAGATTGGTGGGAGCAGTACTTC.

This clonotype was counted at least ten times. The V gene is TRBV2, the J gene TRBJ1-6, with D possibly TRBD1 on 6 matching bases. V was shortened by 5 bases and J by 6 bases, with 14 bases between the two germline ends. The CDR3 has 15 residues. Germline CDR1 and CDR2: SNHLY and FYNNEI. This CDR3 is CASSLQQGTNSPLHF. In DNA form, the CDR3 reads TGTGCCAGCAGTCTCCAACAGGGTACTAATTCACCCCTCCACTTT.

This clonotype was detected a few times. The CDR3 region is CSVGGARGRQGGRTYEQYF. The CDR3 DNA reads TGCAGCGTTGGGGGGGCGAGGGGGCGACAAGGCGGGAGGACCTACGAGCAGTACTTC. The genes are TRBV29-1 and TRBJ2-7, with D possibly being TRBD2 (8 bases). The V end lost 4 bases, the J end lost 2 bases, and 30 bases lay between the germline ends. The CDR3 length is 19 residues. Germline assignment: CDR1 SQVTM and CDR2 ANQGSEA.

At least ten counts were recorded for this clonotype. The V gene is TRBV12-3 or TRBV12-4, the J gene TRBJ2-5; D might be TRBD2 (5 bases). Trimming left V 6 bases short and J 2 bases short, with 16 bases between. The CDR3 sequence is 15 residues long. The CDR3 is CASRGGGGDQETQYF. Here the CDR3 DNA reads TGTGCCAGCAGAGGAGGCGGAGGCGATCAAGAGACCCAGTACTTC.

This clonotype has a handful of counts. This may arise from a read error, as a much more abundant clone is one base away. J is TRBJ2-5 and V is TRBV12-3 or TRBV12-4, with unresolved D. The V end was cut by 10 bases, the J end by 6 bases, with 12 bases between. The CDR3 has 11 amino acids. Written as DNA, the CDR3 is TGTGCCACAGGCTTGGCCAAGACCCAGTACTTC. Protein product: CATGLAKTQYF.

This clonotype was recorded a few times. This chain joins TRBV28 and TRBJ2-7, with TRBD1 identical over 11 bases. With V trimmed by 6 bases and J by 3 bases, 13 bases remained unmatched. Germline V gene sequence: CDR1 MDHEN, CDR2 SYDVKM. The CDR3 loop spans 17 amino acids. DNA of the CDR3: TGTGCCAGCAGCGGGACAGGGGGAGCGTACTGCTACTACGAGCAGTACTTC. As protein: CASSGTGGAYCYYEQYF.

This chain connects TRBV29-1 to TRBJ2-7; 8 nucleotides line up with TRBD1. Germline-derived CDR1 and CDR2 are SQVTM and ANQGSEA. CDR3 size: 11 residues. The CDR3 sequence: CKRQGAAEQYF. In DNA form, the CDR3 reads TGCAAGAGGCAGGGGGCTGCCGAGCAGTACTTC.

In this sample, this clonotype turned up many times. The chain is built from TRBV20-1 and TRBJ2-7; D uncertain. CDR1 DFQATT and CDR2 SNEGSKA come from the germline V gene (reference sequence). V was trimmed by 3 bases and J by 0 bases, leaving 9 bases between them. The CDR3 totals 13 residues. The CDR3 sequence is CSASLVSSYEQYF. The CDR3 coding sequence is TGCAGTGCTAGCCTTGTAAGCTCCTACGAGCAGTACTTC.

This clonotype was seen at least ten times. The CDR3 is CSASWLAGGGNEQFF. Here the CDR3 DNA reads TGCAGTGCTAGTTGGCTAGCGGGAGGGGGCAATGAGCAGTTCTTC. The chain employs TRBV20-1 and TRBJ2-1, with 12 positions matching TRBD2. There are 15 residues in the CDR3. Per the germline V gene, CDR1 is DFQATT and CDR2 is SNEGSKA (reference sequence). The J segment lost 6 bases and the V segment lost 3 bases, leaving 6 bases of the junction unmatched.

This clonotype was picked up a small number of times. V and J are TRBV20-1 and TRBJ2-3; 10 positions agree with TRBD2. Germline CDR1 reads DFQATT; CDR2 reads SNEGSKA (reference sequence). Trimming cost V 6 bases and J 4 bases; bases outside gene matches: 10. The CDR3 is made up of 15 amino acids. This CDR3 is CSAPRTSGSSDTQYF. Written as DNA, the CDR3 is TGCAGTGCCCCTCGGACTAGCGGCTCGTCAGATACGCAGTATTTT.

This clonotype was observed at least ten times. This chain links TRBV28 with TRBJ1-4, with unresolved D. Germline CDR1 and CDR2: MDHEN and SYDVKM. Trimming cost V 5 bases and J 5 bases, with 15 bases left between them. This CDR3 has 15 amino acids. The CDR3 bases are TGTGCCAGCAGTCCACCGAACTCTCCGAATGAAAAACTGTTTTTT. This translates into CASSPPNSPNEKLFF.

There are many counts of this clonotype. The gene calls are TRBV2 and TRBJ1-6, with D perhaps TRBD1 (5 bases). Germline lookup yields CDR1 SNHLY and CDR2 FYNNEI. The CDR3 sequence is 15 residues long. Trimming took 1 base from V and 6 from J, leaving 10 bases between them. The CDR3 is CASSEVGEGNSPLHF. In DNA form, the CDR3 reads TGTGCCAGCAGTGAAGTGGGGGAGGGTAATTCACCCCTCCACTTT. Based on the CDR3 plus reference TRBV2 and TRBJ1-6, the full variable domain is EPEVTQTPSHQVTQMGQEVILRCVPISNHLYFYWYRQILGQKVEFLVSFYNNEISEKSEIFDDQFSVERPDGSNFTLKIRSTKLEDSAMYFCASSEVGEGNSPLHFGNGTRLTVT.

As regards this clonotype: A much larger clone lies a single base off, so this may be a read error. The chain carries TRBV20-1 and TRBJ2-7, with D unresolved. The CDR3 has 12 amino acids. Looked up from germline, CDR1 is DFQATT and CDR2 is SNEGSKA (reference sequence). This chain's CDR3 is CSARDLVDDQYF. CDR3 bases: TGCAGTGCTAGAGATCTTGTTGACGATCAGTACTTC.